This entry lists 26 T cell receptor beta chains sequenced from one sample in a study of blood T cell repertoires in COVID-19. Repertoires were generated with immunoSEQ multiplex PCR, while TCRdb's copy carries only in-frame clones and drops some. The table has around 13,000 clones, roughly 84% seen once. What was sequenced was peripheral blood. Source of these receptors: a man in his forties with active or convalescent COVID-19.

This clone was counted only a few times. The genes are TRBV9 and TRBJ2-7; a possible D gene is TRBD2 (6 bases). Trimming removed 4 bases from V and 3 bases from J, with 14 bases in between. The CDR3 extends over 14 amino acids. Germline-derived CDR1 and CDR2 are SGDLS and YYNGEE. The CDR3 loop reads CASSPRGLFYEQYF. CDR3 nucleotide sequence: TGTGCCAGCAGCCCCCGGGGACTTTTCTACGAGCAGTACTTC.

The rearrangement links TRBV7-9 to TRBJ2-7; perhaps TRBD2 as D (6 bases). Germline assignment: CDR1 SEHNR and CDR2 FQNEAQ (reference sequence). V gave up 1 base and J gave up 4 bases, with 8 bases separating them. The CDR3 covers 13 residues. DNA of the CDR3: TGTGCCAGCAGCTTAGGCGGGATATACGAGCAGTACTTC. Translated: CASSLGGIYEQYF.

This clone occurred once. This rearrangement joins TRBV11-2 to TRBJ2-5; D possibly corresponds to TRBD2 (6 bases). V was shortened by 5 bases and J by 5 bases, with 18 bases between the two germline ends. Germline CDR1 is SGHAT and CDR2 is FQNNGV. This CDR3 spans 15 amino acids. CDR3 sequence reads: CASSTSGTRGETQYF. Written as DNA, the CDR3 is TGTGCCAGCAGCACCTCCGGGACTCGAGGGGAGACCCAGTACTTC.

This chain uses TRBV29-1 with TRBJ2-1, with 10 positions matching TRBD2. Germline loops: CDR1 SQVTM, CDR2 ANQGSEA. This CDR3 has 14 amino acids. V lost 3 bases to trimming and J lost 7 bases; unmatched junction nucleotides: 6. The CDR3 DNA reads TGCAGCGTTGACGCTAGCGGGAGTGGGAATGAGCAGTTCTTC. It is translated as CSVDASGSGNEQFF.

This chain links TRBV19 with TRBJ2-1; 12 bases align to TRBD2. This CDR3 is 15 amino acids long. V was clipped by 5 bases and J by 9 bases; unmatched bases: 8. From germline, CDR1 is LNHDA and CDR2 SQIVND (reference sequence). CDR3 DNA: TGTGCCAGTAGTGCTAGCGGGGGGGCCCTTTCTGAGCAGTTCTTC. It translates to CASSASGGALSEQFF.

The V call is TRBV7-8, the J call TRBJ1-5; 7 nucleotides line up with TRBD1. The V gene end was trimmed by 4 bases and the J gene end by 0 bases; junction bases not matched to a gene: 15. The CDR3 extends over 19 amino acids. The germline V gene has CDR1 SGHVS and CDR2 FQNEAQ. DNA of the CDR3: TGTGCCAGCAGCTCCCACGCCTATGGGACAGCCCTTAGCAATCAGCCCCAGCATTTT. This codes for CASSSHAYGTALSNQPQHF.

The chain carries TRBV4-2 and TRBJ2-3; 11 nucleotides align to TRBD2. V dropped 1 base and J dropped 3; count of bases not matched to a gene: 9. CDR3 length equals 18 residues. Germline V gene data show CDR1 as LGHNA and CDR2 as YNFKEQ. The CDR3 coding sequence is TGTGCCAGCAGCCAAGCCCCTAGCGGGGGGCCGGGGACAGATACGCAGTATTTT. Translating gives CASSQAPSGGPGTDTQYF.

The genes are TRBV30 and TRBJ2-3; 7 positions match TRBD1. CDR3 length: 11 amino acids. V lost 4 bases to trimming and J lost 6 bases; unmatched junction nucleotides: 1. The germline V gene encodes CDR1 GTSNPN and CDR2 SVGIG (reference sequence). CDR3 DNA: TGTGCCTGGAAGACAGGGGATACGCAGTATTTT. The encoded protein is CAWKTGDTQYF.

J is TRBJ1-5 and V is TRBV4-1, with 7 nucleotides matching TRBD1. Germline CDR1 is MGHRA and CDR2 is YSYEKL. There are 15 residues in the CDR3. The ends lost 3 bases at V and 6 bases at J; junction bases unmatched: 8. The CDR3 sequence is CASSQADRVGQPQHF. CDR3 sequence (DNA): TGCGCCAGCAGCCAGGCTGACAGGGTCGGTCAGCCCCAGCATTTT.

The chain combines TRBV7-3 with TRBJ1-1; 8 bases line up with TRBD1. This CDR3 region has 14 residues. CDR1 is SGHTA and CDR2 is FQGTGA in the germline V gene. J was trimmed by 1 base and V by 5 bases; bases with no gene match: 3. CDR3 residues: CASSPGGRNTEAFF. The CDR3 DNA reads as TGTGCCAGCAGCCCAGGGGGCCGGAACACTGAAGCTTTCTTT.

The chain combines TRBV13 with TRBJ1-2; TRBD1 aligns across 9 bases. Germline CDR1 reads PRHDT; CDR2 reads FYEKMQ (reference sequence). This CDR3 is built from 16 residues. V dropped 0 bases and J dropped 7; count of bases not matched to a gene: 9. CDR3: CASSLGSRGTGIGYTF. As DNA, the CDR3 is TGTGCCAGCAGCTTAGGCAGTCGAGGGACAGGGATTGGCTACACCTTC.

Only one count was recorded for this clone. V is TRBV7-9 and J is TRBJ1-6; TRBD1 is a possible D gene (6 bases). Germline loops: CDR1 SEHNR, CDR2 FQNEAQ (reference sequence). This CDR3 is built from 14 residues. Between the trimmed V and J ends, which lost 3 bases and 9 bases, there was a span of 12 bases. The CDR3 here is CASSFGGLGSPLHF. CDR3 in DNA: TGTGCCAGCAGCTTTGGGGGCCTGGGTTCACCCCTCCACTTT.

The CDR3, as DNA: TGTGCCAGCAGCAAAGATCGGATGTCTAGCGGGAGGCCTAAGAGCTCCTACGAGCAGTACTTC. Protein product: CASSKDRMSSGRPKSSYEQYF. V usage is TRBV21-1 and J usage is TRBJ2-7; the D segment call TRBD2 is taken from the table without a DNA check. TRBV21-1 is recorded as a pseudogene. The CDR3 length is 21 residues.

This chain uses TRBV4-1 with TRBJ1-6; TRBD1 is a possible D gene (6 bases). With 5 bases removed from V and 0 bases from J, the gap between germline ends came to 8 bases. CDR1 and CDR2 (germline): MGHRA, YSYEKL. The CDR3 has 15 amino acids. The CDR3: CASSGGVSYNSPLHF. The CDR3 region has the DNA TGCGCCAGCAGCGGGGGCGTCTCCTATAATTCACCCCTCCACTTT.

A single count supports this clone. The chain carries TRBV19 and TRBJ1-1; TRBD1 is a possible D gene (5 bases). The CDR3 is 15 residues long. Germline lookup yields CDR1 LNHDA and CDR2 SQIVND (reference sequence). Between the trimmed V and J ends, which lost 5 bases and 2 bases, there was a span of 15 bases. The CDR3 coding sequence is TGTGCCAGTAGTGTGGAGGGGCAACGAAACACTGAAGCTTTCTTT. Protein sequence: CASSVEGQRNTEAFF.

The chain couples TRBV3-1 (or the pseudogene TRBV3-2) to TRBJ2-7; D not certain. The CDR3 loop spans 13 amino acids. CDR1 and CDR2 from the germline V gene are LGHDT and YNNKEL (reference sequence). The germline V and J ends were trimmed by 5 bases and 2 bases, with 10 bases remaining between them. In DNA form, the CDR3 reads TGTGCCAGCAGCGAAACACGAACCTACGAGCAGTACTTC. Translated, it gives CASSETRTYEQYF.

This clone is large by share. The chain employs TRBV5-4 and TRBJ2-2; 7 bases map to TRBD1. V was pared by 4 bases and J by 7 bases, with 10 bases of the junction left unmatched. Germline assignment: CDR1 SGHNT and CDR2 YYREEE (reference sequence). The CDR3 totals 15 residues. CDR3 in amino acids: CASSATTGFSGELFF. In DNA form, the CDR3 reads TGTGCCAGCAGCGCAACGACAGGGTTCAGCGGGGAGCTGTTTTTT.

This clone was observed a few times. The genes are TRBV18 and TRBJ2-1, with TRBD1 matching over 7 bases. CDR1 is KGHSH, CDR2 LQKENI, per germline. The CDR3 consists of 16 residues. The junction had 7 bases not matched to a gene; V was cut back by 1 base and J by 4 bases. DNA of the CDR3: TGTGCCAGCTCACCACGGGACAGAACTTTATACAATGAGCAGTTCTTC. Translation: CASSPRDRTLYNEQFF.

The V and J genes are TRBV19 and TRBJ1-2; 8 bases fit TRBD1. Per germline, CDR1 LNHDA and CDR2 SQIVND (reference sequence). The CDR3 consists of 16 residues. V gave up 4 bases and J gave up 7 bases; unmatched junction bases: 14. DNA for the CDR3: TGTGCCAGTAGTAGGGGCCCTGGACAGGGAGGCGGTGGCTACACCTTC. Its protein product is CASSRGPGQGGGGYTF.

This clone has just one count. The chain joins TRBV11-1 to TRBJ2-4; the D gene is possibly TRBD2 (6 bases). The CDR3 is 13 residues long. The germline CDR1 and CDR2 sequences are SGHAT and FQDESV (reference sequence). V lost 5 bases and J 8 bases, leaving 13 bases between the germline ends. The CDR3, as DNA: TGTGCCAGCAGCCCAAATGGAGGGGACATTCAGTACTTC. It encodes CASSPNGGDIQYF.

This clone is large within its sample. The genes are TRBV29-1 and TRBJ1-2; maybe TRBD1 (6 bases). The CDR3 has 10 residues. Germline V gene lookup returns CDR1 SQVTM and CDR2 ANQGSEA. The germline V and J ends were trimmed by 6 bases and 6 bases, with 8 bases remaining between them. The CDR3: CSVYRDGYTF. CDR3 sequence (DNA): TGCAGCGTGTACAGGGATGGCTACACCTTC.

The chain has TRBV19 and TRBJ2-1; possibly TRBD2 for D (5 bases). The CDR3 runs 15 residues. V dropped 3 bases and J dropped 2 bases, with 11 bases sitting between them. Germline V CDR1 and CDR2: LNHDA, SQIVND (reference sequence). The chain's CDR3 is CASSIFSATYNEQFF. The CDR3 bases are TGTGCCAGTAGTATTTTTAGCGCTACCTACAATGAGCAGTTCTTC.

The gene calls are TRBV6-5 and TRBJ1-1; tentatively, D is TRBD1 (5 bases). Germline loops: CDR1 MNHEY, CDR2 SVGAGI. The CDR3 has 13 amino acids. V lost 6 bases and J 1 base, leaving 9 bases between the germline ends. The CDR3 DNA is TGTGCCAGCAGAACCGACAGGAACACTGAAGCTTTCTTT. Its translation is CASRTDRNTEAFF.

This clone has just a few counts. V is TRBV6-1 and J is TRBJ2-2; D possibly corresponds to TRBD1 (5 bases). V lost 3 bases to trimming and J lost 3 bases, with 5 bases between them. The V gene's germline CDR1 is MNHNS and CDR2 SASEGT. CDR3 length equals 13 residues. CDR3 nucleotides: TGTGCCAGCAGTGACAGGGACACCGGGGAGCTGTTTTTT. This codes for CASSDRDTGELFF.

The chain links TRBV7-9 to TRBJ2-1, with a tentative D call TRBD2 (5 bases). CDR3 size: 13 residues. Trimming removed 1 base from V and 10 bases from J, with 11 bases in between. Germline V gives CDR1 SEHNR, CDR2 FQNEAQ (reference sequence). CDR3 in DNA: TGTGCCAGCAGCTTAGTGGTTAGCGACGAGCAGTTCTTC. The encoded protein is CASSLVVSDEQFF. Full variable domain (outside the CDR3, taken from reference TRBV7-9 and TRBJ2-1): DTGVSQNPRHKITKRGQNVTFRCDPISEHNRLYWYRQTLGQGPEFLTYFQNEAQLEKSRLLSDRFSAERPKGSFSTLEIQRTEQGDSAMYLCASSLVVSDEQFFGPGTRLTVL.

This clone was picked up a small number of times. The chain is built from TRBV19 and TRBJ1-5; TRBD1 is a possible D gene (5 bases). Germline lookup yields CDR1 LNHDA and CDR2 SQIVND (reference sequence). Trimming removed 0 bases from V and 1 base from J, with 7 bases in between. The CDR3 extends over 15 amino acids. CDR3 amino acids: CASSIDWGSNQPQHF. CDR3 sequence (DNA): TGTGCCAGTAGTATAGATTGGGGCAGCAATCAGCCCCAGCATTTT.